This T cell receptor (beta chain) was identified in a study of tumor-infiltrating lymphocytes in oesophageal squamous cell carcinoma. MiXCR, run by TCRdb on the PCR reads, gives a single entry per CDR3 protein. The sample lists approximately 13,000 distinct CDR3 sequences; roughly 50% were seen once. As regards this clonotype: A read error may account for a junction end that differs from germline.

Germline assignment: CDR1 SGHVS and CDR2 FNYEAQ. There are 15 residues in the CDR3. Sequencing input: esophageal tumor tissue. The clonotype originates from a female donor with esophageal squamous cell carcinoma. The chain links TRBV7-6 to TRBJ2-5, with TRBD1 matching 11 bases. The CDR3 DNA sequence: TGTGCTAGCAGCTTCCCGGGACAGGGGGAAGAGACCCAGTACTTC. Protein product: CASSFPGQGEETQYF.